The 11 T cell receptor beta chains below all came from one sample that was sequenced in a study of cytomegalovirus exposure and HLA in healthy donors (dated by TCRdb to 2016 to 2017). The library was produced with the immunoSEQ multiplex PCR assay. The multiplex PCR relied on a mix of 60 forward primers for TCR Vbeta segments and 13 reverse primers for TCR Jbeta segments. TCRdb obtained this table from immuneACCESS and retained in-frame rearrangements with V and J assigned. These tables miss some clones; where compared with another copy, unresolved V genes account for less than half of the shortfall, and the remainder is unexplained. Within this sample are around 200,000 clones, with about 59% of them counted one time only. The ten largest clones add up to about 3.2% of the sample. Sequencing was carried out using PBMCs. The receptors stem from a man between 35 and 55 years old in good health and CMV-seronegative.

The table lists this clone with a few counts. The V and J genes are TRBV30 and TRBJ2-2; a weak D match, TRBD1 (5 bases). The CDR3 runs 12 residues. Trimming took 8 bases from V and 5 from J, leaving 12 bases between them. Germline loops: CDR1 GTSNPN, CDR2 SVGIG (reference sequence). For the CDR3, the DNA is TGTGCCCGCAGCCCAGGGACCGGGGAGCTGTTTTTT. As protein: CARSPGTGELFF.

The chain carries TRBV4-2 and TRBJ2-1; a weak D match, TRBD2 (5 bases). CDR1 and CDR2 from the germline V gene are LGHNA and YNFKEQ. Between the trimmed V and J ends, which lost 1 base and 6 bases, there was a span of 13 bases. The CDR3 has 15 residues. The CDR3 sequence: CASSQGRWGVNEQFF. Written as DNA, the CDR3 is TGTGCCAGCAGCCAAGGAAGGTGGGGAGTCAATGAGCAGTTCTTC.

This chain links TRBV28 with TRBJ1-6; no firm D call. Germline V CDR1 and CDR2: MDHEN, SYDVKM. This CDR3 contains 17 residues. V was shortened by 5 bases and J by 8 bases, with 22 bases between the two germline ends. The CDR3 DNA is TGTGCCAGCAGTCCTACGGCCCCAGGTTATAAGGATTCACCCCTCCACTTT. Translating it yields CASSPTAPGYKDSPLHF. Together with reference TRBV28 and TRBJ1-6, the CDR3 gives the full variable domain: DVKVTQSSRYLVKRTGEKVFLECVQDMDHENMFWYRQDPGLGLRLIYFSYDVKMKEKGDIPEGYSVSREKKERFSLILESASTNQTSMYLCASSPTAPGYKDSPLHFGNGTRLTVT.

This clone has only a few counts. The rearrangement uses TRBV6-1 and TRBJ1-1; TRBD1 matches at 9 bases. This CDR3 spans 14 amino acids. The ends lost 5 bases at V and 4 bases at J; junction bases unmatched: 5. CDR1 and CDR2 (germline): MNHNS, SASEGT. CDR3 loop: CASSHRGRGTEAFF. In nucleotides, the CDR3 is TGTGCCAGCAGTCACAGGGGGCGCGGCACTGAAGCTTTCTTT.

V is TRBV25-1 and J is TRBJ1-2; a weak D match, TRBD1 (6 bases). The V gene's germline CDR1 is MGHDK and CDR2 SYGVNS. The CDR3 consists of 14 residues. V lost 2 bases to trimming and J lost 8 bases, with 15 bases between them. Here the CDR3 DNA reads TGTGCCAGCAGTGAAGTCAATTTGAGGGGGGGCTACACCTTC. It encodes CASSEVNLRGGYTF.

The chain has TRBV7-2 and TRBJ2-1, with 8 bases that match TRBD2. CDR3 length equals 17 residues. Germline V CDR1 and CDR2: SGHTA, FQGNSA. J gave up 7 bases and V 2 bases, and 13 bases lay outside the gene matches. The CDR3 nucleotides read TGTGCCAGCAGCTTATTAGCGGGACCCACGACCCATAATGAGCAGTTCTTC. Its translation: CASSLLAGPTTHNEQFF.

The rearrangement uses TRBV2 and TRBJ2-7, with TRBD1 matching 8 bases. With V trimmed by 4 bases and J by 3 bases, 5 bases remained unmatched. CDR3 length equals 14 residues. In germline, CDR1 is SNHLY, CDR2 FYNNEI. The CDR3 loop reads CASSGGTGFYEQYF. Written as DNA, the CDR3 is TGTGCCAGCAGTGGGGGGACAGGTTTCTACGAGCAGTACTTC.

This clone was detected a few times. The chain couples TRBV5-6 to TRBJ1-5; TRBD1 is a possible D gene (5 bases). There are 15 residues in the CDR3. Germline values: CDR1 SGHDT, CDR2 YYEEEE. The V gene lost 2 bases and the J gene lost 5 bases, with 14 bases spanning the gap. The CDR3: CASSFYGGGDQPQHF. The CDR3 DNA sequence: TGTGCCAGCAGCTTCTATGGGGGAGGGGATCAGCCCCAGCATTTT.

The J gene is TRBJ1-6, the V gene TRBV6-1; the match to TRBD1 covers 7 bases. V was clipped by 1 base and J by 10 bases; unmatched bases: 7. The length of the CDR3 is 15 residues. The germline V gene has CDR1 MNHNS and CDR2 SASEGT. The CDR3 loop reads CASSEEGGSSSPLHF. In nucleotides, the CDR3 is TGTGCCAGCAGTGAAGAAGGGGGCTCTAGCTCACCCCTCCACTTT.

In this sample, this clone turned up a few times. This sequence joins TRBV6-5 and TRBJ1-6; D possibly corresponds to TRBD1 (5 bases). The CDR3 is 15 residues long. With 5 bases removed from V and 7 bases from J, the gap between germline ends came to 15 bases. In germline, CDR1 is MNHEY, CDR2 SVGAGI. The DNA for the CDR3 is TGTGCCAGCAGTCCACGGGGGAGGCGCAATTCACCCCTCCACTTT. Encoded protein: CASSPRGRRNSPLHF.

The chain joins TRBV11-3 to TRBJ2-3; 9 positions agree with TRBD1. Looked up from germline, CDR1 is SGHNT and CDR2 is YENEEA. CDR3 length: 15 residues. With 4 bases clipped from V and 5 bases from J, the junction kept 7 bases outside the gene matches. In DNA, the CDR3 is TGTGCCAGCAGCTCTTGGGACAGGGCCGGAGATACGCAGTATTTT. It is translated as CASSSWDRAGDTQYF.